This T cell receptor beta chain was sequenced in a study of cytomegalovirus exposure and HLA in healthy donors. Study background: The 100 to 150 validation repertoires used the same platform as the 650 to 850 first-cohort repertoires, a later analysis reported.

Worth noting for this clone: Its antigen is unknown.

Study results and limitations: The CMV antigen specificity of a few CMV-associated chains was confirmed through in vitro analysis. Per published reports, the classifier diagnosed cytomegalovirus status with high specificity and sensitivity.

The donors were part of the validation cohort of 100 to 150 subjects. That cohort was separate from the first cohort, which comprised fewer than 800 subjects. The V and J ends lost 5 bases and 5 bases, in that order; junction bases with no gene match: 13. The CDR3 covers 16 residues. Germline CDR1 and CDR2: MNHEY and SMNVEV (reference sequence). Using immunoSEQ multiplex PCR, the repertoire was profiled, and TCRdb retains in-frame clones only, with some absent. The table shows 55,000 to 70,000 clones, with around 90% occurring only once. The specimen sequenced was PBMCs. The sequence derives from a woman aged 25 to 39 in good health and CMV-seronegative. The chain recombines TRBV27 with TRBJ2-3; TRBD2 matches at 7 bases. DNA for the CDR3: TGTGCCAGCAGTGCCCCTAGCGGCCCCACCAGAGATACGCAGTATTTT. Protein sequence: CASSAPSGPTRDTQYF.